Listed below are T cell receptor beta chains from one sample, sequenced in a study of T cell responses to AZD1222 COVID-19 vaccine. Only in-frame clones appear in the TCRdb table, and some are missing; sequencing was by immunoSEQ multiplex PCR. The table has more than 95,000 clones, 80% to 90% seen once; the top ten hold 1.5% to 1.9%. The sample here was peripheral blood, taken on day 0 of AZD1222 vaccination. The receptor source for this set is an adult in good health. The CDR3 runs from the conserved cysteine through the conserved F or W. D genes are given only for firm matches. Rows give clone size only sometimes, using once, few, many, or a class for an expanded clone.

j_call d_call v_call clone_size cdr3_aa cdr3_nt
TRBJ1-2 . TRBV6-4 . CASSRDGDTNYGYTF TGTGCCAGCAGTAGGGACGGAGATACTAACTATGGCTACACCTTC
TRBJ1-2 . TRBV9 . CASSVEDSYYYGYTF TGTGCCAGCAGCGTAGAGGACAGCTATTACTATGGCTACACCTTC
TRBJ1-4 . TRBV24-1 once CATSAGATNEKLFF TGTGCCACCTCCGCGGGGGCAACTAATGAAAAACTGTTTTTT
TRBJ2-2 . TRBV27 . CASSSLGTNTGELFF TGTGCCAGCAGTTCCCTTGGGACGAACACCGGGGAGCTGTTTTTT
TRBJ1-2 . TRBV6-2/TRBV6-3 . CASSLPFYGYTF TGTGCCAGCAGCCTCCCTTTCTATGGCTACACCTTC
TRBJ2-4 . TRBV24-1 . CATSDSQQGLAKNIQYF TGTGCCACCAGTGATTCCCAACAGGGTCTAGCCAAAAACATTCAGTACTTC
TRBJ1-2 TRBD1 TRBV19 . CASSIGQGVIGYTF TGTGCCAGTAGTATAGGGCAGGGGGTGATTGGCTACACCTTC
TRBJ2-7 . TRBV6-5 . CASNYLLEIYEQYF TGTGCCAGCAACTATCTCCTGGAAATCTACGAGCAGTACTTC
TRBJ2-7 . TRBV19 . CASSIMIGYEQYF TGTGCCAGTAGTATTATGATCGGCTACGAGCAGTACTTC
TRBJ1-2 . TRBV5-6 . CASSLWGAGGYGYTF TGTGCCAGCAGCTTGTGGGGAGCCGGGGGCTATGGCTACACCTTC
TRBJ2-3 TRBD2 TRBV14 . CASSQIKIGGRKDTQYF TGTGCCAGCAGCCAGATTAAAATCGGCGGGAGGAAGGATACGCAGTATTTT
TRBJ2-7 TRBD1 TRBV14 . CASSPRTGWGAYEQYF TGTGCCAGCAGCCCTAGGACAGGCTGGGGAGCCTACGAGCAGTACTTC
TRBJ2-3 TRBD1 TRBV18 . CASSPRTGGFRDTQYF TGTGCCAGCTCACCGCGGACAGGGGGCTTTAGAGATACGCAGTATTTT
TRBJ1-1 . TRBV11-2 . CASSLQTEAFF TGTGCCAGCAGCTTACAAACTGAAGCTTTCTTT
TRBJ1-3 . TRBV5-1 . CASSEQSPYSGNTIYF TGCGCCAGCAGCGAACAGAGCCCTTACTCTGGAAACACCATATATTTT
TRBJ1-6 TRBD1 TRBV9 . CASSVTGGRSPLHF TGTGCCAGCAGTGTAACAGGGGGCCGTTCACCCCTCCACTTT
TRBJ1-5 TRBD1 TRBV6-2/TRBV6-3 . CASSYAYRGGSNQPQHF TGTGCCAGCAGTTACGCATACAGGGGAGGTAGCAATCAGCCCCAGCATTTT
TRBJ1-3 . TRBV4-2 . CASSQYPNRQENTIYF TGTGCCAGCAGCCAATACCCGAATCGGCAGGAAAACACCATATATTTT
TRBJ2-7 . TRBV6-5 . CASRVGTLGEQYF TGTGCCAGCAGGGTAGGGACTTTGGGCGAGCAGTACTTC
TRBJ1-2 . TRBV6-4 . CASSEGPNNYGYTF TGTGCCAGCAGTGAAGGGCCTAATAACTATGGCTACACCTTC
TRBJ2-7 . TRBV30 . CAWSIGIVLYEQYF TGTGCCTGGAGTATCGGGATAGTTCTCTACGAGCAGTACTTC
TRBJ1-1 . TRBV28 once CASSAPTRRPEAFF TGTGCCAGCAGTGCCCCCACGAGACGACCTGAAGCTTTCTTT
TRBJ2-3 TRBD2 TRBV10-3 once CAISAGTSGTDTQYF TGTGCCATCAGTGCGGGGACTAGCGGTACAGATACGCAGTATTTT
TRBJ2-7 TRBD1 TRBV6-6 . CAANSGQGLGEQYF TGTGCCGCAAATTCGGGACAGGGGTTGGGGGAGCAGTACTTC
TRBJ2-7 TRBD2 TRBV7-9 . CASSSSSRGRSSYEQYF TGTGCCAGCAGCTCGTCGAGTCGCGGGAGGAGCTCCTACGAGCAGTACTTC
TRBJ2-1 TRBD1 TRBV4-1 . CASSQADRDSNEQFF TGCGCCAGCAGCCAAGCTGACCGGGACAGCAATGAGCAGTTCTTC
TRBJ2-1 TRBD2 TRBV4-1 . CASSPVGLAGSNEQFF TGCGCCAGCAGCCCAGTGGGACTAGCGGGGAGCAATGAGCAGTTCTTC
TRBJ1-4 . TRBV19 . CASSERLSTEKLFF TGTGCCAGTAGTGAAAGGCTGTCTACGGAAAAACTGTTTTTT
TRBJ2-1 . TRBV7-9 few CASSPVGGINEQFF TGTGCCAGCAGCCCCGTTGGTGGTATCAATGAGCAGTTCTTC
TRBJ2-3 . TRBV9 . CASSVGGTDTQYF TGTGCCAGCAGCGTAGGAGGCACAGATACGCAGTATTTT
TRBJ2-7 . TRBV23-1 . CASSQEPDSYEQYF TGCGCCAGCAGTCAAGAGCCGGATTCCTACGAGCAGTACTTC
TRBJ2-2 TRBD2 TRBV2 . CASGAGGYSTGELFF TGTGCAAGCGGGGCGGGAGGCTATAGCACCGGGGAGCTGTTTTTT
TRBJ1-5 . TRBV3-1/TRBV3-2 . CASSRKLGNSNQPQHF TGTGCCAGCAGCCGAAAACTTGGGAACAGCAATCAGCCCCAGCATTTT
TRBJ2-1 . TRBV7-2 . CASRQPSYNEQFF TGTGCCAGCCGACAGCCTTCCTACAATGAGCAGTTCTTC
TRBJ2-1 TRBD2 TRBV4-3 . CASSQDREDPTYNEQFF TGCGCCAGCAGCCAAGACCGGGAGGACCCCACCTACAATGAGCAGTTCTTC
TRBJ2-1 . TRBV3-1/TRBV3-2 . CASSPPVSGYNEQFF TGTGCCAGCAGCCCTCCCGTTAGCGGATACAATGAGCAGTTCTTC
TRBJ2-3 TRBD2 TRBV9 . CASSVGHAGERPDTQYF TGTGCCAGCAGCGTAGGTCACGCGGGAGAACGCCCAGATACGCAGTATTTT
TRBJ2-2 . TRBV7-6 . CASSRITGNTGELFF TGTGCCAGCAGCCGCATTACAGGAAACACCGGGGAGCTGTTTTTT
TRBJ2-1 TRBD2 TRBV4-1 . CASSLAGGGSYEQFF TGCGCCAGCAGCCTAGCGGGAGGAGGTAGCTATGAGCAGTTCTTC
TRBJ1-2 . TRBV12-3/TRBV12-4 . CASRGRFLQTF TGTGCCAGCAGGGGACGGTTTCTACAGACCTTC
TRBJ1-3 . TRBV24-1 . CATSEGGLSGNTIYF TGTGCCACCAGTGAAGGGGGTCTCTCTGGAAACACCATATATTTT
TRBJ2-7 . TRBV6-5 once CASSYGAGSRSYEQYF TGTGCCAGCAGTTACGGTGCAGGGTCCCGCTCCTACGAGCAGTACTTC
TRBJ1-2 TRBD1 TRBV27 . CATGTGYGYTF TGTGCCACCGGGACAGGGTACGGCTACACCTTC
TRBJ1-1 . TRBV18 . CASSSSGGARDTEAFF TGTGCCAGCTCAAGCTCCGGGGGGGCGCGGGACACTGAAGCTTTCTTT
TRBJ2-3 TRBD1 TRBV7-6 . CASSLGFGQGYTDTQYF TGTGCCAGCAGCTTAGGTTTCGGACAGGGGTACACAGATACGCAGTATTTT